These T cell receptor beta chains were read from a single sample in a study of blood T cell repertoires in COVID-19. Using immunoSEQ multiplex PCR, the repertoire was profiled, and TCRdb retains in-frame clones only, with some absent. The sample records around 25,000 clones, about nine tenths being singletons. What was sequenced was peripheral blood. The receptors here all came from a woman at least 80 years old with acute or convalescent COVID-19. Both conserved end residues are part of each CDR3. A D gene is named only where the DNA matches it firmly. Clone size is not always given. Where it is, it says once, few, many or a class for expanded clones.

size	V	D	J	CDR3	DNA
-	TRBV2	TRBD2	TRBJ2-5	CASRPAASGGSIEETQYF	TGTGCCAGCAGGCCAGCGGCTAGCGGGGGGAGTATAGAGGAGACCCAGTACTTC
once	TRBV27	-	TRBJ1-2	CASSFTRQVDGYTF	TGTGCCAGCAGTTTCACCCGACAGGTAGATGGCTACACCTTC
-	TRBV5-1	TRBD1	TRBJ2-7	CASSLQGFPYEQYF	TGCGCCAGCAGCTTACAGGGGTTCCCCTACGAGCAGTACTTC
-	TRBV10-2	TRBD1	TRBJ1-2	CASGDRGANYGYTF	TGCGCCAGCGGGGACAGGGGGGCTAACTATGGCTACACCTTC
-	TRBV12-3/TRBV12-4	-	TRBJ2-7	CASSTLAEQYF	TGTGCCAGCAGTACATTGGCCGAGCAGTACTTC
-	TRBV7-2	TRBD2	TRBJ2-7	CASSLWAGGSYEQYF	TGTGCCAGCAGCTTATGGGCGGGAGGATCCTACGAGCAGTACTTC
-	TRBV7-2	-	TRBJ1-3	CASSRGQFSGNTIYF	TGTGCCAGCAGCCGCGGACAGTTCTCTGGAAACACCATATATTTT
-	TRBV7-9	-	TRBJ1-3	CASRPTSSGNTIYF	TGTGCCAGCAGGCCTACGAGCTCTGGAAACACCATATATTTT
-	TRBV27	-	TRBJ2-3	CASSIQRTRTDTQYF	TGTGCCAGCAGTATCCAGCGGACTCGCACAGATACGCAGTATTTT
-	TRBV20-1	-	TRBJ1-2	CSASGSWSYGYTF	TGCAGTGCTAGTGGGTCCTGGAGCTATGGCTACACCTTC
-	TRBV18	-	TRBJ2-7	CASSPNRVGEQYF	TGTGCCAGCTCACCAAACAGGGTCGGGGAGCAGTACTTC
medium-sized	TRBV19	-	TRBJ2-2	CASTPPSDTGELFF	TGTGCCAGCACCCCCCCTAGCGACACCGGGGAGCTGTTTTTT
-	TRBV2	-	TRBJ1-2	CASSENGLDSQQYTF	TGTGCCAGCAGTGAAAATGGCCTAGACAGCCAGCAATACACCTTC
once	TRBV19	-	TRBJ1-2	CASSMGGWGDYGYTF	TGTGCCAGTAGTATGGGGGGTTGGGGAGACTATGGCTACACCTTC
-	TRBV7-9	-	TRBJ2-2	CASSARSGNTGELFF	TGTGCCAGCAGCGCACGATCGGGGAACACCGGGGAGCTGTTTTTT
-	TRBV5-8	TRBD2	TRBJ2-4	CASSLEGLAGGSSKNIQYF	TGTGCCAGCAGCCTGGAGGGACTAGCGGGAGGTAGTAGCAAAAACATTCAGTACTTC
-	TRBV5-1	-	TRBJ1-1	CASSLQGSNTEAFF	TGCGCCAGCAGCTTGCAGGGGTCGAACACTGAAGCTTTCTTT